Included here is one TCR beta chain sequence, with context. The antigen this receptor binds is unknown. Per-nucleotide qualities are absent, and no much larger clonotype sits a single base away. These data belong to a study of PD-1 blockade in mismatch repair-deficient tumors (TCRdb year 2017). With regard to the full study: Between late 2013 and September 2016, the trial enrolled some 86 consecutive patients with over 10 mismatch repair-deficient cancer types, every one of whom had been previously treated and was progressing. Deep sequencing of TCR CDR3 regions was used to track tumor-associated T cell clones in peripheral blood of patients responding to PD-1 blockade. Here is what the overall study found, with its caveats: Rapid expansion after pembrolizumab followed by contraction, generally before radiologic responses, was shown by tumor-resident clones, which were often undetectable in blood before treatment.

For each enrolled patient, mismatch repair deficiency was established using either polymerase chain reaction or immunohistochemistry. TCR sequencing was performed for three patients who responded to pembrolizumab therapy. In the phase II trial, pembrolizumab PD-1 blockade was tested prospectively in advanced mismatch repair-deficient cancers, no matter which tissue of origin the cancers came from. Peripheral blood T cell samples were serially collected before and at multiple times after PD-1 blockade was started. Blood sampling time points were reported as weeks after the first dose of pembrolizumab. The CDR3 runs 15 amino acids, cysteine and phenylalanine included. Of all the DNA, just the CDR3 is kept, 45 bases in frame from base 1. V is pared back by 3 bases and J by 4 bases, with 18 bases lying between the germline termini. The germline V gene (reference sequence) sets CDR1 to GTSNPN and CDR2 to SVGIG.

The library came from the immunoSEQ multiplex PCR assay. TCRdb re-hosts the immuneACCESS table, in-frame sequences only. Its copies lack some clones; in the studies checked, an unresolved V gene accounts for under half of them, and the cause for the rest is not known. This sample comprises around 110,000 clones, roughly 80% of them detected only once. The biggest ten clones account for 4.7% of the sample. This TCR came from an adult with mismatch repair-deficient cancer. The rearranged segments are TRBV30 and TRBJ1-1, with the D segment identity uncertain. The source material was peripheral blood, sampled 60 weeks after starting pembrolizumab. CDR3 loop: CAWSPDGYQATEAFF. The DNA reads as follows: TGTGCCTGGAGCCCGGACGGGTATCAGGCCACTGAAGCTTTCTTT.